The 27 T cell receptor beta chains listed next were all sequenced from one sample in a study of blood T cell repertoires in COVID-19. This table comes from immunoSEQ multiplex PCR, and its TCRdb copy is limited to in-frame clones, with some not included. The table records 50,000 to 65,000 clones, roughly four fifths of them present only once. Sequencing was carried out using peripheral blood. These receptors were collected from a woman in her sixties or seventies with acute or convalescent COVID-19.

The rearrangement joins TRBV4-1 to TRBJ2-1, with TRBD2 identical over 9 bases. Germline assignment: CDR1 MGHRA and CDR2 YSYEKL. With V trimmed by 0 bases and J by 0 bases, 9 bases remained unmatched. CDR3 length: 19 amino acids. The CDR3 coding sequence is TGCGCCAGCAGCCAAGATAGTAGCGGGGGCCTTTTCTCCTACAATGAGCAGTTCTTC. Its translation: CASSQDSSGGLFSYNEQFF.

The rearrangement joins TRBV10-2 to TRBJ1-5; 8 bases align to TRBD1. The V segment lost 6 bases and the J segment 5 bases; nucleotides outside the gene matches: 3. Germline-derived CDR1 and CDR2 are WSHSY and SAAADI. The CDR3 has 13 amino acids. The CDR3 DNA sequence: TGCGCCAGCAGAAGGGGACAGGATCAGCCCCAGCATTTT. This sequence encodes CASRRGQDQPQHF.

J is TRBJ1-2 and V is TRBV3-1 (or the pseudogene TRBV3-2), with a tentative D call TRBD1 (5 bases). Looked up from germline, CDR1 is LGHDT and CDR2 is YNNKEL (reference sequence). The CDR3 runs to 15 residues. With 0 bases removed from V and 1 base from J, the gap between germline ends came to 9 bases. This CDR3 reads CASSQEGGINYGYTF. The CDR3 DNA reads as TGTGCCAGCAGCCAAGAGGGGGGGATTAACTATGGCTACACCTTC.

V and J are TRBV3-1 (or the pseudogene TRBV3-2) and TRBJ1-6; 8 nucleotides line up with TRBD1. Looked up from germline, CDR1 is LGHDT and CDR2 is YNNKEL (reference sequence). The CDR3 has 15 amino acids. The V segment lost 4 bases and the J segment 7 bases; nucleotides outside the gene matches: 6. The DNA of the CDR3 is TGTGCCAGCAGCCCTCAGGGACAGGCAAATTCACCCCTCCACTTT. This translates into CASSPQGQANSPLHF.

V is TRBV27 and J is TRBJ1-1; 9 bases match TRBD1. With 8 bases clipped from V and 3 bases from J, the junction kept 10 bases outside the gene matches. The germline CDR1 and CDR2 sequences are MNHEY and SMNVEV (reference sequence). CDR3 length equals 15 residues. The CDR3 loop reads CASVRGGTGHTEAFF. CDR3 in DNA: TGTGCCAGCGTTCGGGGTGGGACAGGGCACACTGAAGCTTTCTTT.

V gene TRBV5-5 combines with J gene TRBJ2-1; TRBD1 agrees at 8 bases. V dropped 4 bases and J dropped 6; count of bases not matched to a gene: 6. The V gene's germline CDR1 is SGHKS and CDR2 YYEKEE (reference sequence). There are 14 residues in the CDR3. In DNA form, the CDR3 reads TGTGCCAGCAGCCCAGGACAGGGCCGCAATGAGCAGTTCTTC. It is translated as CASSPGQGRNEQFF.

This clone was seen a single time. This chain links TRBV19 with TRBJ2-1, with D possibly TRBD2 on 6 matching bases. Germline-derived CDR1 and CDR2 are LNHDA and SQIVND (reference sequence). The ends were cut back, 10 bases at V and 2 bases at J, with 15 bases in the middle. CDR3 length: 14 amino acids. For the CDR3, the DNA is TGTGCCATCGCCCGGGACTCAGCCTACAATGAGCAGTTCTTC. Protein sequence: CAIARDSAYNEQFF.

CDR3 sequence reads: CASSQDEGRRRVNEQFF. CDR3 DNA sequence: TGCGCCAGCAGCCAAGATGAGGGTCGCAGGAGGGTCAATGAGCAGTTCTTC. The chain carries TRBV4-1 and TRBJ2-1, with a weak D call TRBD2 (6 bases). The CDR3 covers 17 residues. V lost 0 bases, J lost 6 bases, and 18 bases lay in between. CDR1 is MGHRA, CDR2 YSYEKL, per germline.

The gene calls are TRBV18 and TRBJ2-1; D uncertain. Germline V gene sequence: CDR1 KGHSH, CDR2 LQKENI. V gave up 4 bases and J gave up 5 bases, with 9 bases separating them. The CDR3 runs 13 residues. CDR3 nucleotides: TGTGCCAGCTCACGTACAGAGAACAATGAGCAGTTCTTC. As protein: CASSRTENNEQFF. The variable domain in full, with the rest retrieved from reference TRBV18 and TRBJ2-1, is NAGVMQNPRHLVRRRGQEARLRCSPMKGHSHVYWYRQLPEEGLKFMVYLQKENIIDESGMPKERFSAEFPKEGPSILRIQQVVRGDSAAYFCASSRTENNEQFFGPGTRLTVL.

Comment on this clone: It is unclear where the CDR3 begins or ends on the DNA, so no DNA is shown, and the CDR3 is as TCRdb lists it. This rearrangement joins TRBV7-9 to TRBJ1-2; TRBD1, the table's D call, was not compared with the DNA. The CDR3 is made up of 16 amino acids, end residues included. Per the germline V gene, CDR1 is SEHNR and CDR2 is FQNEAQ (reference sequence). The CDR3 spells CASSFGQGAPLEGDTF.

The chain links TRBV19 to TRBJ1-1, with 7 bases identical to TRBD1. Germline CDR1 LNHDA, CDR2 SQIVND (reference sequence). This CDR3 contains 14 residues. V gave up 8 bases and J gave up 0 bases; unmatched junction bases: 6. CDR3 in DNA: TGTGCCAGTGACACAGGGGTAGTGAACACTGAAGCTTTCTTT. Its translation: CASDTGVVNTEAFF.

For this clone: One junction end does not reproduce the germline sequence, and a read error may be involved. This chain links TRBV5-4 with TRBJ2-1, with D possibly being TRBD2 (6 bases). Germline CDR1 is SGHNT and CDR2 is YYREEE (reference sequence). The CDR3 sequence is 12 residues long. DNA of the CDR3: TGTGCCAGCAGCCGACAGCCAGGCGGGGAAATCTTC. Its protein is CASSRQPGGEIF.

The chain uses TRBV7-2 and TRBJ1-2; TRBD1 might be the D (5 bases). Between the trimmed V and J ends, which lost 5 bases and 6 bases, there was a span of 19 bases. The CDR3 sequence is 15 residues long. CDR1 is SGHTA, CDR2 FQGNSA, per germline. The CDR3 DNA reads as TGTGCCAGCAGCCCAGGGAAAATACGGAGTGATGGCTACACCTTC. Its translation is CASSPGKIRSDGYTF. The whole variable domain, filled in from reference TRBV7-2 and TRBJ1-2, reads GAGVSQSPSNKVTEKGKDVELRCDPISGHTALYWYRQSLGQGLEFLIYFQGNSAPDKSGLPSDRFSAERTGGSVSTLTIQRTQQEDSAVYLCASSPGKIRSDGYTFGSGTRLTVV.

This rearrangement joins TRBV24-1 to TRBJ1-1; maybe TRBD1 (6 bases). CDR1 KGHDR and CDR2 SFDVKD come from the germline V gene. The CDR3 length is 13 residues. The V and J ends lost 5 bases and 10 bases respectively, with 16 bases between them. DNA of the CDR3: TGTGCCACCAGTGGGGAGGCAAGGGGGGGAGCTTTCTTT. Translating gives CATSGEARGGAFF.

This chain links TRBV5-1 with TRBJ1-2; 9 positions match TRBD1. This CDR3 region has 14 residues. The germline V gene encodes CDR1 SGHRS and CDR2 YFSETQ. J gave up 6 bases and V 2 bases, and 5 bases lay outside the gene matches. The DNA of the CDR3 is TGCGCCAGCAGCTTTACAGGGGGCGCCGATGGCTACACCTTC. Protein product: CASSFTGGADGYTF.

This chain uses TRBV6-5 with TRBJ2-2; TRBD2 matches 8 bases. The CDR3 extends over 15 amino acids. With V trimmed by 2 bases and J by 6 bases, 5 bases remained unmatched. Germline V lookup: CDR1 MNHEY, CDR2 SVGAGI. This CDR3 reads CASSYGAGESGELFF. CDR3 DNA sequence: TGTGCCAGCAGTTACGGAGCGGGGGAATCCGGGGAGCTGTTTTTT.

This sequence joins TRBV25-1 and TRBJ2-1; a weak D match, TRBD1 (6 bases). This CDR3 region has 16 residues. The V and J ends lost 4 bases and 1 base respectively, with 14 bases between them. Germline V gene sequence: CDR1 MGHDK, CDR2 SYGVNS. The CDR3 DNA reads TGTGCCAGCAGTGCCAACAGGGACAAATCCTACAATGAGCAGTTCTTC. Translating gives CASSANRDKSYNEQFF.

The J gene is TRBJ2-1, the V gene TRBV11-3; TRBD2 is a possible D gene (7 bases). Per germline, CDR1 SGHNT and CDR2 YENEEA. This CDR3 is 16 amino acids long. The V end was cut by 3 bases, the J end by 0 bases, with 12 bases between. CDR3 residues: CASSLRGGSSYNEQFF. The DNA for the CDR3 is TGTGCCAGCAGCTTGAGGGGGGGAAGCTCCTACAATGAGCAGTTCTTC.

The chain employs TRBV18 and TRBJ1-2, with D perhaps matching TRBD1 (5 bases). Germline CDR1 and CDR2: KGHSH and LQKENI. V was cut by 1 base and J by 4 bases, with 16 bases left in between. The CDR3 spans 16 residues. The CDR3 sequence: CASSPLREGGAYGYTF. The CDR3 coding sequence is TGTGCCAGCTCACCACTGCGAGAGGGAGGGGCCTATGGCTACACCTTC.

The chain employs TRBV18 and TRBJ1-3, with 8 bases matching TRBD1. The germline gives CDR1 KGHSH, CDR2 LQKENI. V lost 2 bases and J lost 2; bases outside the gene matches: 8. The CDR3 sequence is 17 residues long. Here the CDR3 DNA reads TGTGCCAGCTCACCAGCCACAGGGGGTAGGACTGGAAACACCATATATTTT. Translating it yields CASSPATGGRTGNTIYF.

CDR3 DNA sequence: TGTGCCAGCAGCCGACAGGGGGCGGGCTATGGCTACACCTTC. This sequence encodes CASSRQGAGYGYTF. The chain is built from TRBV6-5 and TRBJ1-2; 10 positions match TRBD1. J gave up 4 bases and V 6 bases, and 5 bases lay outside the gene matches. CDR1 and CDR2 from the germline V gene are MNHEY and SVGAGI. The CDR3 has 14 residues.

For this clone: The same CDR3 arises from other DNA sequences in this sample as well. The chain links TRBV6-1 to TRBJ2-7; TRBD1 aligns across 8 bases. The germline CDR1 and CDR2 sequences are MNHNS and SASEGT. The CDR3 runs 14 residues. Germline trimming cut 3 bases from V and 2 bases from J; bases unmatched to any gene: 3. CDR3 residues: CASSDTGGPYEQYF. CDR3 DNA sequence: TGTGCCAGCAGTGACACAGGGGGGCCCTACGAGCAGTACTTC.

The V call is TRBV9, the J call TRBJ2-1, with D possibly matching TRBD1 (5 bases). V was clipped by 5 bases and J by 9 bases, with 12 bases between them. The CDR3 sequence is 12 residues long. Germline V gives CDR1 SGDLS, CDR2 YYNGEE. CDR3 nucleotides: TGTGCCAGCAGTCGTAGCACAGGTGAGCAGTTCTTC. This encodes CASSRSTGEQFF.

The chain carries TRBV29-1 and TRBJ2-1; maybe TRBD2 (7 bases). CDR3 length: 14 residues. Trimming left V 2 bases short and J 3 bases short, with 11 bases between. In germline, CDR1 is SQVTM, CDR2 ANQGSEA. CDR3 region: CSVETGGIYNEQFF. The DNA for the CDR3 is TGCAGCGTTGAAACGGGGGGCATCTACAATGAGCAGTTCTTC.

This chain uses TRBV19 with TRBJ2-1, with TRBD1 matching 8 bases. CDR1 LNHDA and CDR2 SQIVND come from the germline V gene (reference sequence). The CDR3 runs to 17 residues. The J segment lost 0 bases and the V segment lost 5 bases, leaving 9 bases of the junction unmatched. CDR3 coding DNA: TGTGCCAGTAGTGCCAAGACAGGGGCCGTCTCCTACAATGAGCAGTTCTTC. Amino acids: CASSAKTGAVSYNEQFF.

The CDR3 DNA reads TGTGCCAGCACTCAGACAGGGGCCCTACTAGCTTTCTTT. Residues: CASTQTGALLAFF. The chain couples TRBV2 to TRBJ1-1; 8 bases match TRBD1. The germline V gene has CDR1 SNHLY and CDR2 FYNNEI. The CDR3 covers 13 residues. J lost 10 bases, V lost 7 bases, and 11 bases had no gene match. Full variable domain (outside the CDR3, taken from reference TRBV2 and TRBJ1-1): EPEVTQTPSHQVTQMGQEVILRCVPISNHLYFYWYRQILGQKVEFLVSFYNNEISEKSEIFDDQFSVERPDGSNFTLKIRSTKLEDSAMYFCASTQTGALLAFFGQGTRLTVV.

The rearrangement joins TRBV3-1 (or the pseudogene TRBV3-2) to TRBJ1-5; D call uncertain. The CDR3 covers 12 residues. The V gene lost 1 base and the J gene lost 8 bases, with 6 bases spanning the gap. Germline V gene data show CDR1 as LGHDT and CDR2 as YNNKEL (reference sequence). CDR3 sequence reads: CASSQGTEPQHF. CDR3 in DNA: TGTGCCAGCAGCCAAGGCACGGAGCCCCAGCATTTT.